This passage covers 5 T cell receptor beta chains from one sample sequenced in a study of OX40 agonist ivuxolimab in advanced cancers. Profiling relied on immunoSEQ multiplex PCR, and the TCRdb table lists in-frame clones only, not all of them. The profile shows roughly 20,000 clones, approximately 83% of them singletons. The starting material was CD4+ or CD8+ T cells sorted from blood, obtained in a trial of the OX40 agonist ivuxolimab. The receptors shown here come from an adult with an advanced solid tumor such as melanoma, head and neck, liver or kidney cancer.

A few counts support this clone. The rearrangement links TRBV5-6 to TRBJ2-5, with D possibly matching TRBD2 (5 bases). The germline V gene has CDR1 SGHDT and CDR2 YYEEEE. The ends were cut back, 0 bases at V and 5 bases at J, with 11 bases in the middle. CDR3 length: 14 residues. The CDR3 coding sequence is TGTGCCAGCAGCTTGGGCCGGGGTTACGAGACCCAGTACTTC. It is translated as CASSLGRGYETQYF.

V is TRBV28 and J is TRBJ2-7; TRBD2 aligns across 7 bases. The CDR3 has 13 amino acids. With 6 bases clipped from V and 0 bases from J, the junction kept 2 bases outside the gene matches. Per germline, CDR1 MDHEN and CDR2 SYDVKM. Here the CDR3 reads CASSGLDSYEQYF. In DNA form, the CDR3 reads TGTGCCAGCAGCGGACTAGACTCCTACGAGCAGTACTTC.

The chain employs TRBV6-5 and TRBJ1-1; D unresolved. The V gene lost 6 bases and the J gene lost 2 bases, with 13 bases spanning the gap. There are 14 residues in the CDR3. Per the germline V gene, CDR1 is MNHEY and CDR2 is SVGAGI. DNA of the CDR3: TGTGCCAGCAGCCCCGCGGTAAGCAACACTGAAGCTTTCTTT. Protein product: CASSPAVSNTEAFF.

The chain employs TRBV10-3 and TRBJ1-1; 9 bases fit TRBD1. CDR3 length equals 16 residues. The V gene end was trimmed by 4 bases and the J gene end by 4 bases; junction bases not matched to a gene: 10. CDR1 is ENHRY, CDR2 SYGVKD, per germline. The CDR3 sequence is CAISGGTGGRGTEAFF. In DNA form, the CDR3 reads TGTGCCATCAGTGGGGGAACAGGGGGCAGGGGCACTGAAGCTTTCTTT.

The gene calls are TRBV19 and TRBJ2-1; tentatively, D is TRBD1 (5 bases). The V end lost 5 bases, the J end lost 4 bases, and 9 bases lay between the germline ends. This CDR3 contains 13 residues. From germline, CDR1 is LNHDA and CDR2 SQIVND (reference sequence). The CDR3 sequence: CASSPTGYNEQFF. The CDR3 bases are TGTGCCAGTAGTCCTACAGGTTACAATGAGCAGTTCTTC.